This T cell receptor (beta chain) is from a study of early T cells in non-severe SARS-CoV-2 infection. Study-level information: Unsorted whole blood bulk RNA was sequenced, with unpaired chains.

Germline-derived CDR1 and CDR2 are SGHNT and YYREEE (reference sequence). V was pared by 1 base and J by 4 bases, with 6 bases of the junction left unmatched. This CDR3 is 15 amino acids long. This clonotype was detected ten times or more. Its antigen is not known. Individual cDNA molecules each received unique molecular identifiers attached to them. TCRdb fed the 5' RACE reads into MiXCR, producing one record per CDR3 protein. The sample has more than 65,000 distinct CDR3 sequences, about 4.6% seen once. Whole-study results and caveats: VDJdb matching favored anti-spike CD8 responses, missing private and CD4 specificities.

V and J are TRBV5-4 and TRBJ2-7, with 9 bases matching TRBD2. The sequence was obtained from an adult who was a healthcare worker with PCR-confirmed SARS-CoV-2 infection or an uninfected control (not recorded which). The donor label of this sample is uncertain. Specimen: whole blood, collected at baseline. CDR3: CASSLSSGGLYEQYF. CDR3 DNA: TGTGCCAGCAGCTTGAGTAGCGGGGGCCTTTACGAGCAGTACTTC.